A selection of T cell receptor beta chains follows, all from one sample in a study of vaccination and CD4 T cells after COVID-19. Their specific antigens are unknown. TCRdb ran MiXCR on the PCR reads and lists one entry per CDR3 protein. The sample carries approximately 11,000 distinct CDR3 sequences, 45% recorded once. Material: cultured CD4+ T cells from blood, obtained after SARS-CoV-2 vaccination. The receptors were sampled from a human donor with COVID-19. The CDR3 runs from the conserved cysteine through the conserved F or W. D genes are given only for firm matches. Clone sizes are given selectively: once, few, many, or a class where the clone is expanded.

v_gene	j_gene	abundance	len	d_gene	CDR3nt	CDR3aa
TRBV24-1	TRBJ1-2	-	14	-	TGTGCCACCAGTGATGTCGGAGCTAACTATGGCTACACCTTC	CATSDVGANYGYTF
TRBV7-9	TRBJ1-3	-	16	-	TGTGCCAGCAGCCAGCAAAGGGTCAGCTCTGGAAACACCATATATTTT	CASSQQRVSSGNTIYF
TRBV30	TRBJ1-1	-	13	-	TGTGCCTGGATAAGAGCAATGAACACTGAAGCTTTCTTT	CAWIRAMNTEAFF
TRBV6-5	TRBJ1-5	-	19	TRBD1	TGTGCCAGCAGTTACTGGCGTCAGGGGGCCGCTCGACGCTATCAGCCCCAGCATTTT	CASSYWRQGAARRYQPQHF
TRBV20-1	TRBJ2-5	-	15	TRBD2	TGCAGTGCTAGAACGGCGGGGGACGTTCTGGAGACCCAGTACTTC	CSARTAGDVLETQYF
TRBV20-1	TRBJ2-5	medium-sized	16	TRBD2	TGCAGTGCTAGACGGGGACTAGCGGGGAATCAAGAGACCCAGTACTTC	CSARRGLAGNQETQYF
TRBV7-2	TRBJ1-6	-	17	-	TGTGCCAGCAGCTTAGGGCTTGGAGGCCCCTATAATTCACCCCTCCACTTT	CASSLGLGGPYNSPLHF
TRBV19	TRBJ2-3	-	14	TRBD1	TGTGCCAGTATAGACAGGGGGGAGACAGATACGCAGTATTTT	CASIDRGETDTQYF
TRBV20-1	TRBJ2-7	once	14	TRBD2	TGCAGTGCGAAAGAAACTAGCGGGCCCTACGAGCAGTACTTC	CSAKETSGPYEQYF
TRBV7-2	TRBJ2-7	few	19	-	TGTGCCAGCAGCGTTACCCCACCCCTCACCGGAGGGAACTCCTACGAGCAGTACTTC	CASSVTPPLTGGNSYEQYF
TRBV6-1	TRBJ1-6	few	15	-	TGTGCCAGCAGCCACCTAAGCTCCTATAATTCACCCCTCCACTTT	CASSHLSSYNSPLHF
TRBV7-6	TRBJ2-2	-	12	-	TGTGCCAGCAGCTTAGTGACCGGGGAGCTGTTTTTT	CASSLVTGELFF
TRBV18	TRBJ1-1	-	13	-	TGTGCCAGCTCACCAGGCCCGAACACTGAAGCTTTCTTT	CASSPGPNTEAFF
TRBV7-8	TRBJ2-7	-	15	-	TGTGCCAGCAGCCCCCGGGGGAGGGGGCTCTACGAGCAGTACTTC	CASSPRGRGLYEQYF
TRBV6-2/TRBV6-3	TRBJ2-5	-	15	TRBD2	TGTGCCAGCAGTTACTGGGGGGGGATCCAAGAGACCCAGTACTTC	CASSYWGGIQETQYF
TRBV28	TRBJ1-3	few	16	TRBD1	TGTGCCAGCAGCAAGATCCAGGGGGCAGAAAGGTACACCATATATTTT	CASSKIQGAERYTIYF
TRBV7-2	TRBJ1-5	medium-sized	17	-	TGTGCCAGCAGCTTACGCGCGGCAGGGGATGGCAATCAGCCCCAGCATTTT	CASSLRAAGDGNQPQHF
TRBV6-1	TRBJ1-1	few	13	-	TGTGCCAGCAGTAAACTCAGGGATACTGAAGCTTTCTTT	CASSKLRDTEAFF
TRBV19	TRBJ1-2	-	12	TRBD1	TGTGCCACCTTGGGACAGTATTATGGCTACACCTTC	CATLGQYYGYTF
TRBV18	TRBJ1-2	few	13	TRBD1	TGTGCCAGCTCACCTGGACAGGGGGATGGCTACACCTTC	CASSPGQGDGYTF
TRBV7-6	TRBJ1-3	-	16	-	TGTGCCAGCAGCTTTGGGACACCCGGCTCTGGAAACACCATATATTTT	CASSFGTPGSGNTIYF
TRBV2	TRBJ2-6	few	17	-	TGTGCCAGCAGTGTAAGACAGGTGACCTCTGGGGCCAACGTCCTGACTTTC	CASSVRQVTSGANVLTF
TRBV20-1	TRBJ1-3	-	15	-	TGCAGTGCTAGAGATCTCGGGGGCTCTGGAAACACCATATATTTT	CSARDLGGSGNTIYF
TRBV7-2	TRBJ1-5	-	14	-	TGTGCCAGCAGCCTTCGGGACTCCGGGCAGCCCCAGCATTTT	CASSLRDSGQPQHF
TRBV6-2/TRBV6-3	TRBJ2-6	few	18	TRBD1	TGTGCCAGCAGGGGACCGGGACAGGGGCCCCCTGGGGCCAACGTCCTGACTTTC	CASRGPGQGPPGANVLTF
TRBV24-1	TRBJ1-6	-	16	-	TGTGCCACCAGTGTTCAGGCGCCGTCCTATAATTCACCCCTCCACTTT	CATSVQAPSYNSPLHF
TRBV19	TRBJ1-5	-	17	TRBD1	TGTGCCAGTAGTTCCGGGGACAGTCCTAGGCGCAATCAGCCCCAGCATTTT	CASSSGDSPRRNQPQHF
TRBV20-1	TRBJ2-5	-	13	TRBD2	TGCAGTGAGCGGGGGGCGACGGAAGAGACCCAGTACTTC	CSERGATEETQYF
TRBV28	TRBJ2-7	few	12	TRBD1	TGTGCCAGCGGGACAGGGGATCGCGAGCAGTACTTC	CASGTGDREQYF
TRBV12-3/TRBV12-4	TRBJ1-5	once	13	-	TGTGCCAGCAGTTTGGGGGTTGATCAGCCCCAGCATTTT	CASSLGVDQPQHF
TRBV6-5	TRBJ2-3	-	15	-	TGTGCCAGCAGTTACTCACCGGGGATTACAGATACGCAGTATTTT	CASSYSPGITDTQYF
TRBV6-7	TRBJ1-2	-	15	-	TGTGCCAGCAGTTATAGCCAGGGCAACTTCTATGGCTACACCTTC	CASSYSQGNFYGYTF
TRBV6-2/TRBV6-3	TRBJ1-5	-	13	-	TGTGCCAGCAGTTACTCTAAGGGGCAGCCCCAGCATTTT	CASSYSKGQPQHF
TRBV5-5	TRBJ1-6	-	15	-	TGTGCCAGCAGCCTTCAGCAACCCTATAATTCACCCCTCCACTTT	CASSLQQPYNSPLHF
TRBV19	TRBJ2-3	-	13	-	TGTGCCACCCTATTCCCGGCAAGACATACGCAGTATTTT	CATLFPARHTQYF
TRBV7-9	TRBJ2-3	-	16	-	TGTGCCAGCAGCTCCTCCGGGACTCATAGCACAGATACGCAGTATTTT	CASSSSGTHSTDTQYF
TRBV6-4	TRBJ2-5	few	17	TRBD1	TGTGCCAGCAGTGACTATAGGACAGGCGCCCTCCAAGAGACCCAGTACTTC	CASSDYRTGALQETQYF
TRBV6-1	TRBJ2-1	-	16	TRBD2	TGTGCCAGCAGTGTTCTAGCGGGGAGCTCCTACAATGAGCAGTTCTTC	CASSVLAGSSYNEQFF
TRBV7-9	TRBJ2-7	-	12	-	TGTGCCAGCAGCGACATAATCTACGAGCAGTACTTC	CASSDIIYEQYF
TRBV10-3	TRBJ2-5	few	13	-	TGTGCCATCAGTTTAGGGGAACAAGAGACCCAGTACTTC	CAISLGEQETQYF
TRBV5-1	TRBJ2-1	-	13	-	TGCGCCAGCCAGGGGCGGGGGTACAATGAGCAGTTCTTC	CASQGRGYNEQFF
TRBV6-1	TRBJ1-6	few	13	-	TGTGCCAGCAGTCCTATCTTTGGTTCACCCCTCCACTTT	CASSPIFGSPLHF
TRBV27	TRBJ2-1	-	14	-	TGTGCCAGCTCTCCGGGGGACAGTTACGCTGAGCAGTTCTTC	CASSPGDSYAEQFF
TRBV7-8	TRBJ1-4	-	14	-	TGTGCCAGCAGCCGAGACGCAACTAATGAAAAACTGTTTTTT	CASSRDATNEKLFF
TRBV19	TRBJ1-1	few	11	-	TGTGCCAGTCTCTTGAACACTGAAGCTTTCTTT	CASLLNTEAFF